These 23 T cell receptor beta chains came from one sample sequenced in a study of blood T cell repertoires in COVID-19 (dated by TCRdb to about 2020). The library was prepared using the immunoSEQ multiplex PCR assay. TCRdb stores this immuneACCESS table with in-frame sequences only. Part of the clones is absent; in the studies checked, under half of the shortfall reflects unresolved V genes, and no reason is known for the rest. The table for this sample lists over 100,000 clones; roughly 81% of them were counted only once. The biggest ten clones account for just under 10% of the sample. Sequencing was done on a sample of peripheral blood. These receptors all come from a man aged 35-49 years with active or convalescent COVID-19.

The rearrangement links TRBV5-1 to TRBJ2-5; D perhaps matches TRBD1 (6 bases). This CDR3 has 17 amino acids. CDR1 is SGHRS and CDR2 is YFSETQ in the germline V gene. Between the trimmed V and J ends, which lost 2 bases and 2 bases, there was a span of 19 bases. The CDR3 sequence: CASSFMGRGPSQETQYF. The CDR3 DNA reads TGCGCCAGCAGCTTCATGGGCAGGGGTCCCTCACAAGAGACCCAGTACTTC.

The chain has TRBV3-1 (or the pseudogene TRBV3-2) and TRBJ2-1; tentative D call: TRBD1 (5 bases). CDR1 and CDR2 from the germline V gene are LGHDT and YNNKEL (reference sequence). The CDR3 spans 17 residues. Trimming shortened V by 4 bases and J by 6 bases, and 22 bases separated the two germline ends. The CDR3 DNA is TGTGCCAGCAGCCGCAGGGCCCTTCAAACGGGCCTCAATGAGCAGTTCTTC. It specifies CASSRRALQTGLNEQFF.

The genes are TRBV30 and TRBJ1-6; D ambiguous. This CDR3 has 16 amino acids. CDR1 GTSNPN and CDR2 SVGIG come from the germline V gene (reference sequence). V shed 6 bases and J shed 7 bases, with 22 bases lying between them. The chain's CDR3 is CACPTRTGGGNSPLHF. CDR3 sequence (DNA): TGTGCCTGTCCCACTCGGACGGGCGGAGGGAATTCACCCCTCCACTTT.

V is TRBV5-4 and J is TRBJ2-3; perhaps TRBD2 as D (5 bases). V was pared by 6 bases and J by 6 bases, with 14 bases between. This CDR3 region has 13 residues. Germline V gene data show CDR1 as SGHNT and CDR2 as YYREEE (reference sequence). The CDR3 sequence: CASKVSGEDTQYF. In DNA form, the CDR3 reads TGTGCCAGCAAAGTATCCGGGGAGGATACGCAGTATTTT.

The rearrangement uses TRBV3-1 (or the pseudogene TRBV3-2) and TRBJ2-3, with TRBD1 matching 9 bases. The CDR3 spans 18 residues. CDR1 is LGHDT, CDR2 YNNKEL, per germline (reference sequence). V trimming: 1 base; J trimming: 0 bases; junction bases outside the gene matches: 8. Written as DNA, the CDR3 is TGTGCCAGCAGCCAAGGAGGCGGGACAGGGCTTAGCACAGATACGCAGTATTTT. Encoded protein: CASSQGGGTGLSTDTQYF.

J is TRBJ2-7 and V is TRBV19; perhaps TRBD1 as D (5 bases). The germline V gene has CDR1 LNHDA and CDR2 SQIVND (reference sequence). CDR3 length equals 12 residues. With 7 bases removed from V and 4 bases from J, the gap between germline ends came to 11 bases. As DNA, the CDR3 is TGTGCCAGTAAGGGGCCGGTATACGAGCAGTACTTC. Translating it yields CASKGPVYEQYF.

CDR3 sequence reads: CASSILGNTIYF. As DNA, the CDR3 is TGTGCCAGTAGTATACTCGGAAACACCATATATTTT. The rearrangement joins TRBV19 to TRBJ1-3, with D unresolved. Germline assignment: CDR1 LNHDA and CDR2 SQIVND (reference sequence). V lost 2 bases, J lost 4 bases, and 3 bases lay in between. CDR3 length equals 12 residues.

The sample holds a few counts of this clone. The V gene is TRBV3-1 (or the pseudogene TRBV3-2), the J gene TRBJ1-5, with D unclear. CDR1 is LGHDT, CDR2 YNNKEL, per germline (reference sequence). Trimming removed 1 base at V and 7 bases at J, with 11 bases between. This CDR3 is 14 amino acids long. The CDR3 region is CASSQVITAQPQHF. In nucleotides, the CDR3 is TGTGCCAGCAGCCAAGTTATAACAGCCCAGCCCCAGCATTTT.

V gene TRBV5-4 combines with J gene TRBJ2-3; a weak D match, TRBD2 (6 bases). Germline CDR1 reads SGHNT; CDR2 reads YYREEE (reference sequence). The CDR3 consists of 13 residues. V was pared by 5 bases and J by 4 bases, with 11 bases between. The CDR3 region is CASSRDWADTQYF. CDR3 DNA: TGTGCCAGCAGTCGGGACTGGGCAGATACGCAGTATTTT.

The CDR3 reads CASSLPNSYEQYF. The CDR3 bases are TGTGCCAGCAGCTTGCCTAACTCCTACGAGCAGTACTTC. The genes are TRBV5-6 and TRBJ2-7; D is uncertain. From germline, CDR1 is SGHDT and CDR2 YYEEEE. V was cut by 1 base and J by 0 bases, with 5 bases left in between. The CDR3 is 13 residues long.

The CDR3 sequence: CASSDPNRGLSHEQYF. Here the CDR3 DNA reads TGTGCCAGCAGTGACCCAAACAGGGGACTTAGCCACGAGCAGTACTTC. The chain links TRBV6-4 to TRBJ2-7, with D perhaps matching TRBD1 (7 bases). The CDR3 is 16 residues long. The germline CDR1 and CDR2 sequences are MRHNA and SNTAGT. The V end was cut by 2 bases, the J end by 5 bases, with 19 bases between.

CDR3 DNA: TGTGCCAGCTCTCCTCAGACACATAACTACGAGCAGTACTTC. This sequence encodes CASSPQTHNYEQYF. The V and J genes are TRBV18 and TRBJ2-7; D ambiguous. This CDR3 spans 14 amino acids. Trimming took off 6 bases at V and 3 bases at J, with 15 bases between the two ends. Germline CDR1 reads KGHSH; CDR2 reads LQKENI.

The CDR3 sequence is CAWSPLTSAGANTEAFF. Here the CDR3 DNA reads TGTGCCTGGAGTCCCCTTACCTCGGCAGGGGCGAACACTGAAGCTTTCTTT. This chain uses TRBV30 with TRBJ1-1, with D maybe TRBD1 (6 bases). This CDR3 is built from 17 residues. The ends were cut back, 2 bases at V and 1 base at J, with 20 bases in the middle. Germline V gives CDR1 GTSNPN, CDR2 SVGIG (reference sequence).

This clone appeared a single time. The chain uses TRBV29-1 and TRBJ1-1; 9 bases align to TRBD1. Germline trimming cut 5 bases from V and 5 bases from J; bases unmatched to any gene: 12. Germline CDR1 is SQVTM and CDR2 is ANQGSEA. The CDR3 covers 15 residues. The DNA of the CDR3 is TGCAGCGTTAGGGACAGGGATTTGTTGGGTACTGAAGCTTTCTTT. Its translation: CSVRDRDLLGTEAFF.

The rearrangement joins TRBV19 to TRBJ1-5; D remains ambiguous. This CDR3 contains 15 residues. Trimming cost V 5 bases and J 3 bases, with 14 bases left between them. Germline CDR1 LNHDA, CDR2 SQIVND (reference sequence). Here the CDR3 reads CASSQEGQVNQPQHF. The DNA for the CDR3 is TGTGCCAGTAGTCAAGAAGGTCAGGTCAATCAGCCCCAGCATTTT.

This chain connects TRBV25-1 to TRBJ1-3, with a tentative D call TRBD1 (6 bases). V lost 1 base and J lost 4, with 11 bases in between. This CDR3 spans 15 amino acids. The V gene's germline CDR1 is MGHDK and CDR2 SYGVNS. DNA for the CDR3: TGTGCCAGCAGTGAATTTCAGGGGCAAGGAAACACCATATATTTT. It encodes CASSEFQGQGNTIYF. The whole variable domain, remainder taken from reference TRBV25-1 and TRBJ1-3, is EADIYQTPRYLVIGTGKKITLECSQTMGHDKMYWYQQDPGMELHLIHYSYGVNSTEKGDLSSESTVSRIRTEHFPLTLESARPSHTSQYLCASSEFQGQGNTIYFGEGSWLTVV.

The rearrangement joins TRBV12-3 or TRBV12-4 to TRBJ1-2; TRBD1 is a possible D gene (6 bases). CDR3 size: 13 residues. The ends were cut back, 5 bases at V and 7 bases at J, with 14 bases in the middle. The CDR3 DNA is TGTGCCAGCAGTACTCTGAAGGACAGTGGCTACACCTTC. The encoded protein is CASSTLKDSGYTF.

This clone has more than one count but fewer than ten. CDR3 sequence reads: CAWGRTGSYGYTF. The CDR3 DNA reads as TGTGCCTGGGGAAGGACAGGCTCCTATGGCTACACCTTC. The rearrangement joins TRBV30 to TRBJ1-2, with 7 bases matching TRBD1. V gave up 5 bases and J gave up 4 bases; unmatched junction bases: 7. The CDR3 contains 13 residues. CDR1 and CDR2 (germline): GTSNPN, SVGIG (reference sequence).

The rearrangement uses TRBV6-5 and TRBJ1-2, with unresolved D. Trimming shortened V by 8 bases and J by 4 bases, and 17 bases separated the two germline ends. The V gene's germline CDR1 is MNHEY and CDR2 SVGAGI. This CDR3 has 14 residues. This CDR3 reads CASQTKEDSYGYTF. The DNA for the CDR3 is TGTGCCAGCCAGACAAAGGAGGATAGCTATGGCTACACCTTC.

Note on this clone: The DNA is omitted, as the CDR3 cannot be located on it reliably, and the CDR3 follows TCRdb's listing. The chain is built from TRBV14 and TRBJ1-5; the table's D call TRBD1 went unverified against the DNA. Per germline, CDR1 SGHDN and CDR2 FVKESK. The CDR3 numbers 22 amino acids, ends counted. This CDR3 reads CASRGLCQQGDRKGPINQPQHF.

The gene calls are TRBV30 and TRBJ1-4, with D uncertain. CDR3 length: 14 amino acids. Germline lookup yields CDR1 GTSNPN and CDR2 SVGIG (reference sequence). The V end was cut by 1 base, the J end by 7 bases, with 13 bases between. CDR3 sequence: CAWSADLAGEKLFF. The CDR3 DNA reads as TGTGCCTGGAGTGCTGACCTGGCGGGTGAAAAACTGTTTTTT.

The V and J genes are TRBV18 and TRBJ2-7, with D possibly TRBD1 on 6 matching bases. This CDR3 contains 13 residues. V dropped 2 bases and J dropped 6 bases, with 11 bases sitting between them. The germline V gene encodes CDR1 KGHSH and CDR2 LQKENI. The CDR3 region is CASSPKQGSEQYF. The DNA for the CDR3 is TGTGCCAGCTCACCAAAACAGGGAAGCGAGCAGTACTTC.

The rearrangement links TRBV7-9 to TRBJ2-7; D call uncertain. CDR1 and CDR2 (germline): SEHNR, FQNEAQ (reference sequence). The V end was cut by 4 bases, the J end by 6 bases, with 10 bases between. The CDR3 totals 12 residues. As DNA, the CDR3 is TGTGCCAGCAGCTCAAACTCAGGCGAGCAGTACTTC. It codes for CASSSNSGEQYF.